These 4 T cell receptor beta chains were sequenced from one sample in a study of blood T cells in healthy people across ages. PCR was performed a second time for about 6 to 12 cycles using a sample-barcoded 5' primer and a J-beta primer mix. From the 5' RACE reads, TCRdb called clonotypes with MiXCR, one entry per CDR3 protein. This table holds more than 450,000 distinct CDR3 sequences, about 26% found once. The data were also submitted as part of a second study, on T cells of mothers and their children.

Sequences were obtained from blood. The receptors come from a boy under 10 years old in good health.

The rearrangement joins TRBV10-3 to TRBJ1-4; 9 nucleotides agree with TRBD1. V trimming: 3 bases; J trimming: 9 bases; junction bases outside the gene matches: 8. Germline CDR1 ENHRY, CDR2 SYGVKD. CDR3 length equals 15 residues. CDR3 amino acids: CAISDLGQGKQKLFF. As DNA, the CDR3 is TGTGCCATCAGTGACTTAGGACAGGGGAAGCAAAAACTGTTTTTT.

This chain's CDR3 is CASSLRGGEETQYF. CDR3 nucleotides: TGTGCCAGCTCCCTGAGGGGGGGCGAAGAGACCCAGTACTTC. The chain recombines TRBV18 with TRBJ2-5; tentatively, D is TRBD2 (7 bases). CDR1 is KGHSH and CDR2 is LQKENI in the germline V gene. The CDR3 is made up of 14 amino acids. Trimming stripped 6 bases from V and 3 bases from J, with 14 bases between.

This chain connects TRBV6-4 to TRBJ1-5, with D possibly matching TRBD1 (6 bases). This CDR3 contains 13 residues. V gave up 4 bases and J gave up 6 bases, with 10 bases separating them. Germline CDR1 MRHNA, CDR2 SNTAGT. The CDR3, as DNA: TGTGCCAGCAGTGTACAGGGAGGTCAGCCCCAGCATTTT. Translation: CASSVQGGQPQHF.

The chain couples TRBV6-6 to TRBJ1-2; D is undetermined. V lost 4 bases to trimming and J lost 6 bases, with 18 bases between them. This CDR3 has 15 residues. CDR1 MNHNY and CDR2 SVGAGI come from the germline V gene (reference sequence). The CDR3 region has the DNA TGTGCCAGCAGTTCTAACGGCGCTTCTTTTGATGGCTACACCTTC. Protein sequence: CASSSNGASFDGYTF.